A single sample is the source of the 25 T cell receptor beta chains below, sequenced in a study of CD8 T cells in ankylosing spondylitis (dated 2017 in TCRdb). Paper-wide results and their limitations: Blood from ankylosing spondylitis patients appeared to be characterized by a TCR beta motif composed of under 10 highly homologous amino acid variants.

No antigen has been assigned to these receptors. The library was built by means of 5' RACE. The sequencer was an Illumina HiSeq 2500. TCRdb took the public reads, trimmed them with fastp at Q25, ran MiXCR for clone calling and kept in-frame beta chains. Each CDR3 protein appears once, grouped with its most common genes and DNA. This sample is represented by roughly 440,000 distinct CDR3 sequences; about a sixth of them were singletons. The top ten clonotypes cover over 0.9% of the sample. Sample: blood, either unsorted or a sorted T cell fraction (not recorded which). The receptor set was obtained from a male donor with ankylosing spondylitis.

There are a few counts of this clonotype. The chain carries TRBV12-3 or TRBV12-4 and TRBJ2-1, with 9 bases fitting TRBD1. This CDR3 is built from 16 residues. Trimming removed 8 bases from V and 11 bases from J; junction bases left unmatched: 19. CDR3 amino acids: CASGFWDRANLGKQFF. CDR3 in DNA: TGTGCCAGCGGGTTCTGGGACAGGGCAAATCTGGGTAAGCAGTTCTTC.

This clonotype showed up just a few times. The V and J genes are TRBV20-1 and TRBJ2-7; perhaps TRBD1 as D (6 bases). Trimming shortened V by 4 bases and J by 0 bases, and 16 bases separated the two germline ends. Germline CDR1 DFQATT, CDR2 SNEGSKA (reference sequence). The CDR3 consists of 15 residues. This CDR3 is CSANVPGALSYEQYF. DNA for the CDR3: TGCAGTGCTAACGTACCAGGGGCCCTCTCCTACGAGCAGTACTTC.

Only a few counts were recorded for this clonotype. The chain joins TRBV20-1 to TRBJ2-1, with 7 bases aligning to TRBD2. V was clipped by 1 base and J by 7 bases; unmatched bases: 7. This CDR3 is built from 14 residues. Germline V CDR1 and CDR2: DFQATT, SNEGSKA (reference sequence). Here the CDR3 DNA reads TGCAGTGCTAGAGTTCAGCGGGACTCTAATGAGCAGTTCTTC. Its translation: CSARVQRDSNEQFF.

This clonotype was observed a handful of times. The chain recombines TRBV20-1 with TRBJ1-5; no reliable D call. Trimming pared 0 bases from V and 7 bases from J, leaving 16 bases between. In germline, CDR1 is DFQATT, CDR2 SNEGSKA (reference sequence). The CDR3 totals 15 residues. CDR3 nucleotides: TGCAGTGCTAGAGATTTTGGTGGGAGAGCCCAGCCCCAGCATTTT. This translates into CSARDFGGRAQPQHF.

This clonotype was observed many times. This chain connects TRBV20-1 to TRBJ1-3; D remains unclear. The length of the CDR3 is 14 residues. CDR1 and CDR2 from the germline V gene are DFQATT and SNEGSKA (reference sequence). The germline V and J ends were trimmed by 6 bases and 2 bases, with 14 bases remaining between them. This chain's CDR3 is CSASPAGAGNTIYF. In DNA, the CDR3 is TGCAGTGCCTCCCCGGCGGGAGCTGGAAACACCATATATTTT.

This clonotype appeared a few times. This chain's CDR3 is CASSQEPVGDNSPLHF. The CDR3 coding sequence is TGTGCCAGCAGCCAAGAACCGGTGGGGGACAATTCACCCCTCCACTTT. The chain uses TRBV4-2 and TRBJ1-6; TRBD1 might be the D (5 bases). CDR1 is LGHNA and CDR2 is YNFKEQ in the germline V gene. Trimming removed 0 bases from V and 7 bases from J, with 13 bases in between. This CDR3 contains 16 residues.

The CDR3 region has the DNA TGTGCCAGCAGTTTGATTGGCGTTCCAAGCTCCTACGAGCAGTACTTC. Encoded protein: CASSLIGVPSSYEQYF. The rearrangement links TRBV2 to TRBJ2-7; D unresolved. This CDR3 has 16 amino acids. The V gene's germline CDR1 is SNHLY and CDR2 FYNNEI. V lost 5 bases, J lost 0 bases, and 17 bases lay in between.

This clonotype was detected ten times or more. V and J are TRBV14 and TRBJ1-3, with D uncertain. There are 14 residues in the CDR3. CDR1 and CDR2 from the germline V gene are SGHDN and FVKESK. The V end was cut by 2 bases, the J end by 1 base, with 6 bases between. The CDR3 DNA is TGTGCCAGCAGCCAACGCCGGTCTGGAAACACCATATATTTT. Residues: CASSQRRSGNTIYF.

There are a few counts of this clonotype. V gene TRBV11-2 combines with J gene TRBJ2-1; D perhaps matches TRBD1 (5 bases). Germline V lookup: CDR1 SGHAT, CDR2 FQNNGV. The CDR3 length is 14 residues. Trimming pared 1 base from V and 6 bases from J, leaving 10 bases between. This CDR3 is CASSLASGPNEQFF. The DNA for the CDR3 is TGTGCCAGCAGCTTAGCCTCAGGGCCCAATGAGCAGTTCTTC.

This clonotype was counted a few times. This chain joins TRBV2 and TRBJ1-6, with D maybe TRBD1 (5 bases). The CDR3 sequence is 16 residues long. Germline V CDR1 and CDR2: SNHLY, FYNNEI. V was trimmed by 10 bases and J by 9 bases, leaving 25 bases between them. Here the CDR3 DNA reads TGTGCCACACACCCGACCGGCGGGGCCATCAGTTCACCCCTCCACTTT. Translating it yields CATHPTGGAISSPLHF.

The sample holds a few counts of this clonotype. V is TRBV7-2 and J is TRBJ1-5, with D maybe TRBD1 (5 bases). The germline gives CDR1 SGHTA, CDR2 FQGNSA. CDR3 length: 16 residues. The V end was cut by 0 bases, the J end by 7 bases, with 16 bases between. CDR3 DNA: TGTGCCAGCAGCTTAGCAGTAGCGGGGGGAAAACAGCCCCAGCATTTT. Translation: CASSLAVAGGKQPQHF.

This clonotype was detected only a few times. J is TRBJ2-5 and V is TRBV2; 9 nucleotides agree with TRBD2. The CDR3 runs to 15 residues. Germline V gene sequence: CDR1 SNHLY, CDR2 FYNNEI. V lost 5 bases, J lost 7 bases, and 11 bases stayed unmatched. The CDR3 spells CASSSTSGIQGTQYF. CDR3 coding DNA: TGTGCCAGCAGTTCGACTAGCGGTATACAGGGGACCCAGTACTTC.

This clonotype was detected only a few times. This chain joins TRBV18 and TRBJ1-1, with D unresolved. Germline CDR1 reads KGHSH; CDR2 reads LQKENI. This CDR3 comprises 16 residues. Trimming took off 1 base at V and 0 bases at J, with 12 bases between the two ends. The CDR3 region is CASSPLARDMNTEAFF. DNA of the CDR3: TGTGCCAGCTCACCACTGGCCAGAGACATGAACACTGAAGCTTTCTTT.

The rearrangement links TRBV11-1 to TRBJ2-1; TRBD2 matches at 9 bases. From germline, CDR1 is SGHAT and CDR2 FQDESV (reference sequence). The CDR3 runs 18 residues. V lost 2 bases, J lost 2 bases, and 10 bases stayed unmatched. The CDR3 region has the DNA TGTGCCAGCAGCTTACATTTGCTACTAGCGGGCCCCTACAATGAGCAGTTCTTC. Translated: CASSLHLLLAGPYNEQFF.

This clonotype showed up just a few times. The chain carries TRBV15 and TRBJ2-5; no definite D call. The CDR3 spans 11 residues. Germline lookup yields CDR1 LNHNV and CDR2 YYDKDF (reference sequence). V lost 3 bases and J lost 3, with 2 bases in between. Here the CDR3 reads CATSSEETQYF. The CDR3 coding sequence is TGTGCCACCAGCAGCGAAGAGACCCAGTACTTC.

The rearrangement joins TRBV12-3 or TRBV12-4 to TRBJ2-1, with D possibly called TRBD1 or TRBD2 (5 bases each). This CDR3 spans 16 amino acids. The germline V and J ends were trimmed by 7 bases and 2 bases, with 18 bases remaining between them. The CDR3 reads CASTPKVEGTYNEQFF. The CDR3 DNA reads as TGTGCCAGCACCCCCAAAGTTGAGGGGACCTACAATGAGCAGTTCTTC.

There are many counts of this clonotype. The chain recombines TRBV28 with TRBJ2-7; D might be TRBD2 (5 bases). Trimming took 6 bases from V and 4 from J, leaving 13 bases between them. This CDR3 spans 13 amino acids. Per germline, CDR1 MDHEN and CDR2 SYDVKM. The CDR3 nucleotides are TGTGCCAGCAGAAATCCACTAGATTACGAGCAGTACTTC. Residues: CASRNPLDYEQYF.

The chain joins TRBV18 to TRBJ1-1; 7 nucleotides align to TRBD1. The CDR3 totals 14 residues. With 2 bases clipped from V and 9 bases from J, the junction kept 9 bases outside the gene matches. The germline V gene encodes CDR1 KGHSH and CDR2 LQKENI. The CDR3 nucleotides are TGTGCCAGCTCACCAAACCCCTGGACAGGCCAAGCTTTCTTT. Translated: CASSPNPWTGQAFF.

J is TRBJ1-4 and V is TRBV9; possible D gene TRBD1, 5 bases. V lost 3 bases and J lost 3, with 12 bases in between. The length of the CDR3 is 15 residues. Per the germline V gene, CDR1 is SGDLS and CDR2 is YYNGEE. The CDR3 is CASSGQGVSNEKLFF. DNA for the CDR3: TGTGCCAGCAGCGGGCAGGGTGTATCTAATGAAAAACTGTTTTTT. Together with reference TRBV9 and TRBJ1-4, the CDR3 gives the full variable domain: DSGVTQTPKHLITATGQRVTLRCSPRSGDLSVYWYQQSLDQGLQFLIQYYNGEERAKGNILERFSAQQFPDLHSELNLSSLELGDSALYFCASSGQGVSNEKLFFGSGTQLSVL.

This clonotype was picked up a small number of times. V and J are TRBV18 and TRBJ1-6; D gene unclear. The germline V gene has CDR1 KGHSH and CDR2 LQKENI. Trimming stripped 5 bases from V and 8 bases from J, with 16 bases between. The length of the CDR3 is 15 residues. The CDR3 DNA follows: TGTGCCAGCTCATTCGGATCCTCCACAGATTCACCCCTCCACTTT. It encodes CASSFGSSTDSPLHF. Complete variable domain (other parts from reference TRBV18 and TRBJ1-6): NAGVMQNPRHLVRRRGQEARLRCSPMKGHSHVYWYRQLPEEGLKFMVYLQKENIIDESGMPKERFSAEFPKEGPSILRIQQVVRGDSAAYFCASSFGSSTDSPLHFGNGTRLTVT.

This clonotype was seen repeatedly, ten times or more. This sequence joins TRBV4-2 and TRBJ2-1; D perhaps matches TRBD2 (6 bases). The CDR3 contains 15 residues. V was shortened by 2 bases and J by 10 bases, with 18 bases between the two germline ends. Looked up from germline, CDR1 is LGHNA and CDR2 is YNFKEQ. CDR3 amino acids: CASSQFYGGVGEQFF. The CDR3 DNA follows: TGTGCCAGCAGCCAATTCTACGGGGGAGTGGGAGAGCAGTTCTTC.

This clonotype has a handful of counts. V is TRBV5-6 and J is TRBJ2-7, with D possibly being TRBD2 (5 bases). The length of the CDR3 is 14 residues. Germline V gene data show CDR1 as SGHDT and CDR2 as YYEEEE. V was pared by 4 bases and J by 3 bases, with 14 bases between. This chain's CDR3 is CASSREHSGYEQYF. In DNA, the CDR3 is TGTGCCAGCAGCCGAGAACACAGCGGCTACGAGCAGTACTTC.

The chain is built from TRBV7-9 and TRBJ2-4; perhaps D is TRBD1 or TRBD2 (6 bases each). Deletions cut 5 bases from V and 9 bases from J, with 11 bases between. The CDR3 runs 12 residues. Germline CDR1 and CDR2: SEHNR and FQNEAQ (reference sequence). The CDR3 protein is CASSQQGGIQYF. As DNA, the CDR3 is TGTGCCAGCAGCCAACAGGGAGGCATTCAGTACTTC.

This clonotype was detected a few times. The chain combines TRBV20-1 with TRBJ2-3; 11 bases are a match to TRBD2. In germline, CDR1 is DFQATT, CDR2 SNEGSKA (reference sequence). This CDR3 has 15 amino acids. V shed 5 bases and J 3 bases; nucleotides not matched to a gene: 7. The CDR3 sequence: CSAVIAGGRTDTQYF. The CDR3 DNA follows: TGCAGTGCTGTAATAGCGGGAGGGCGAACAGATACGCAGTATTTT.

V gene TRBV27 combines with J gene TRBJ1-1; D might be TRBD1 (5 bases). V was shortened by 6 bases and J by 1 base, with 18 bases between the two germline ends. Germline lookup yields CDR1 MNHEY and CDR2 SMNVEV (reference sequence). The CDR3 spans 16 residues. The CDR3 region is CASRSGPGTGNTEAFF. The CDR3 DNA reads TGTGCCAGCAGGTCCGGACCCGGGACCGGGAACACTGAAGCTTTCTTT.